This T cell receptor beta chain was sequenced for a study of Ad26.COV2.S vaccination and SARS-CoV-2 variants. Treatment here: some 19 received Ad26.COV2.S at low or high dose, single or two shots; 5 received placebo; per-sample allocation not given. Sampling happened 63 days after the first vaccine or placebo injection. Profiling relied on immunoSEQ multiplex PCR, and the TCRdb table lists in-frame clones only, not all of them. The sample holds 300,000 to 400,000 clones, 85% to 90% seen once. The CDR3 is 15 residues long. V shed 4 bases and J shed 1 base, with 13 bases lying between them. In germline, CDR1 is SGHRS, CDR2 YFSETQ.

This TCR came from a person between 18 and 59 years old who received the Ad26.COV2.S COVID-19 vaccine or a placebo. The chain uses TRBV5-1 and TRBJ2-3; D not resolved. The sample in question was peripheral blood, obtained in a trial of Ad26.COV2.S vaccine versus placebo. CDR3: CASSPGPLRTDTQYF. The CDR3 nucleotides are TGCGCCAGCAGCCCGGGCCCCCTCCGCACAGATACGCAGTATTTT.